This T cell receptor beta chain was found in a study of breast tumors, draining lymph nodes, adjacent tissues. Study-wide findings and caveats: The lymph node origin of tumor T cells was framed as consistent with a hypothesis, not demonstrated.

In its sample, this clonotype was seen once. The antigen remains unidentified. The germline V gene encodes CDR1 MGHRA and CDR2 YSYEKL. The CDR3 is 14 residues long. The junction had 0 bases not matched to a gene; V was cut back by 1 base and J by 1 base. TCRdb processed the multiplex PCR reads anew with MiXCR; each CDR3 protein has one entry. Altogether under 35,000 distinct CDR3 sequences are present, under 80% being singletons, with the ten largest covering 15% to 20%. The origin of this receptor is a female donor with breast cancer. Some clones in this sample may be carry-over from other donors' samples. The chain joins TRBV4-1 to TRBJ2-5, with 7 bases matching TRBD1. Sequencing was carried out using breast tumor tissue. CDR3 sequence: CASSQGDSQETQYF. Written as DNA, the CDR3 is TGCGCCAGCAGCCAAGGGGACAGCCAAGAGACCCAGTACTTC.